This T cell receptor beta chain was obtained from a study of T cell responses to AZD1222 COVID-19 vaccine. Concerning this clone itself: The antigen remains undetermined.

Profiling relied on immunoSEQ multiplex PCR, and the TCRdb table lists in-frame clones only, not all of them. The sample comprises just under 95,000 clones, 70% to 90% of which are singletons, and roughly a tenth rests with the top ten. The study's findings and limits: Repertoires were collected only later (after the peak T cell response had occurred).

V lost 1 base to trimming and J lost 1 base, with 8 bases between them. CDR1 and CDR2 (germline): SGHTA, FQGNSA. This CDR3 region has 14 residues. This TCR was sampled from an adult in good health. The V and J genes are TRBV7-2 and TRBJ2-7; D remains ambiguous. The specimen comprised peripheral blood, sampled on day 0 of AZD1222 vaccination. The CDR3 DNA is TGTGCCAGCAGCTTAGAGCCAGCTTCCTACGAGCAGTACTTC. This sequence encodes CASSLEPASYEQYF.